The 26 T cell receptor beta chains below all came from one sample that was sequenced in a study of tissue T cells after allogeneic stem cell transplantation (dated by TCRdb to between 2021 and 2024). In the paper's terms, the time point label means: mouse harvest day 14 after allogeneic transplant. Mouse grafts consisting of 10^7 T-cell-depleted bone marrow cells combined with 10^6 splenic CD5+ T cells were administered by tail vein injection. The library was made by the immunoSEQ multiplex PCR assay. What TCRdb holds here is the immuneACCESS table cut down to in-frame rearrangements. Part of the clones is not present; checked against another copy, under half of the missing clones reflect an unresolved V gene, and the others are unexplained. The sample includes approximately 5,000 clones, with 31% observed a single time. The ten largest clonotypes hold 6.7% of the sample. The sample comprised skin. All receptors derive from a female BALB/c mouse given C57BL/6 T cells with graft-versus-host disease after an allogeneic hematopoietic cell transplant.

Comment on this clone: Germline and genes here are mouse. The CDR3 extends 1 residue past the end of the read, so its final part is completed from the germline J gene. This chain links TRBV2 with TRBJ1-3, with D perhaps matching TRBD1 (5 bases). CDR1 and CDR2 from the germline V gene are LGHNA and YSYQKL. V gave up 0 bases and J gave up 4 bases, with 7 bases separating them. The CDR3 totals 14 residues. This CDR3 reads CASSQDNRGNTLYF. Partial CDR3 DNA: TGTGCCAGCAGCCAAGATAACAGGGGAAATACGCTCTAT. Together with reference TRBV2 and TRBJ1-3, the CDR3 gives the full variable domain: DPKIIQKPKYLVAVTGSEKILICEQYLGHNAMYWYRQSAKKPLEFMFSYSYQKLMDNQTASSRFQPQSSKKNHLDLQITALKPDDSATYFCASSQDNRGNTLYFGEGSRLIVV.

Turning to this clone: Gene names follow the mouse nomenclature. CDR3 bases read: TGTGCCAGCAGTCGGACAGGGGGCGGCCCAGAAGTCTTC. Its protein is CASSRTGGGPEVF. The entire CDR3 reads CASSRTGGGPEVFF. The rearrangement joins TRBV26 to TRBJ1-1, with 11 nucleotides matching TRBD1. The CDR3 extends 1 residue past the end of the read, so its final part is completed from the germline J gene. The CDR3 totals 14 residues. V trimming: 4 bases; J trimming: 6 bases; junction bases outside the gene matches: 4. In germline, CDR1 is KGHPV, CDR2 FQNQEV (reference sequence).

Judged by abundance, this clone is large. Mouse gene names and germline throughout. From the germline J gene comes the end of the CDR3, since the read stops 1 residue before it. V is TRBV26 and J is TRBJ2-1; D call uncertain. The CDR3 is made up of 13 amino acids. V was shortened by 1 base and J by 0 bases, with 1 base between the two germline ends. From germline, CDR1 is KGHPV and CDR2 FQNQEV (reference sequence). The sequenced CDR3 bases are TGTGCCAGCAGTCTGTTTAACTATGCTGAGCAGTTC. It codes for CASSLFNYAEQF. The full CDR3 sequence reads CASSLFNYAEQFF.

In its sample, this clone is medium-sized. The gene symbols are mouse symbols. CDR3 DNA (partial): TGCTCCAGCAGTCCGGGGACAGGGGGAAACACCGGGCAGCTCTAC. Its protein product is CSSSPGTGGNTGQLY. The full CDR3 protein is CSSSPGTGGNTGQLYF. The chain uses TRBV23 and TRBJ2-2; no DNA check was done on the table's D call, TRBD1. The read ends 1 residue shy of where the CDR3 ends; the end is completed using the germline J gene. This CDR3 is 16 amino acids long. CDR1 is KGHTA, CDR2 FQNQQP, per germline.

This clone was seen only a few times. Each gene name is a mouse one. The read ends 1 residue before the CDR3 terminus; that terminus is restored from the germline J gene. The chain has TRBV16 and TRBJ1-1, with 8 bases aligning to TRBD1. CDR1 is SGHSA, CDR2 FRNQAP, per germline. V lost 5 bases to trimming and J lost 5 bases; unmatched junction nucleotides: 10. The CDR3 is 15 residues long. The CDR3 here is CASSRGGTGRTEVFF. Partial CDR3 DNA: TGTGCAAGCAGCCGAGGAGGGACAGGCAGGACAGAAGTCTTC.

This clone is medium-sized (0.01 to 0.1%) within its sample. Germline and genes here are mouse. Partial CDR3 DNA: TGTGCCAGCAGTCTGTGGGACACCTCCGACTACACC. This sequence encodes CASSLWDTSDYT. The entire CDR3 protein is CASSLWDTSDYTF. The chain couples TRBV26 to TRBJ1-2; D may be TRBD1 (6 bases). The CDR3 end lies 1 residue beyond the end of the read and is filled in from the germline J gene. The germline V gene encodes CDR1 KGHPV and CDR2 FQNQEV (reference sequence). The CDR3 covers 13 residues. V gave up 1 base and J gave up 4 bases, with 7 bases separating them.

As for this clone: The gene names given are mouse names. The sequence runs out 1 residue before the end of the CDR3; the remainder is reconstructed from the germline J gene. The rearrangement links TRBV26 to TRBJ2-4; D not certain. Trimming took 3 bases from V and 5 from J, leaving 9 bases between them. CDR1 KGHPV and CDR2 FQNQEV come from the germline V gene (reference sequence). The CDR3 has 13 amino acids. The CDR3 region is CASSLGGINTLYF. The sequenced CDR3 bases are TGTGCCAGCAGTCTTGGAGGGATAAACACCTTGTAC.

Judged by abundance, this clone is medium-sized. The gene names here belong to mouse. The read terminates 1 residue before the CDR3 end, so the remaining end is supplied by the germline J gene. The chain uses TRBV26 and TRBJ1-1; D is uncertain. The CDR3 is 13 residues long. Germline V gene sequence: CDR1 KGHPV, CDR2 FQNQEV (reference sequence). Trimming took 2 bases from V and 0 from J, leaving 4 bases between them. CDR3: CASSLTANTEVFF. CDR3 DNA, as far as it was read: TGTGCCAGCAGTCTGACAGCAAACACAGAAGTCTTC.

Comments on this clone: Mouse gene names and germline throughout. The CDR3 end falls 1 residue outside the read, so it is completed with the germline J gene. The V and J genes are TRBV12-1 and TRBJ2-7; 11 nucleotides line up with TRBD2. The trim removed 3 bases at V and 4 bases at J, leaving 4 bases unmatched. From germline, CDR1 is SGHSN and CDR2 HYEKVE. The CDR3 consists of 14 residues. The CDR3: CASSTGTGGYEQYF. CDR3 DNA, as far as it was read: TGTGCCAGCTCTACCGGGACTGGGGGTTATGAACAGTAC.

This clone has more than one count but fewer than ten. Gene names follow the mouse nomenclature. The read terminates 1 residue before the CDR3 end, so the remaining end is supplied by the germline J gene. The rearrangement links TRBV1 to TRBJ2-7; possibly TRBD2 for D (6 bases). From germline, CDR1 is NSQYPW and CDR2 LRSPGD (reference sequence). V was trimmed by 2 bases and J by 6 bases, leaving 8 bases between them. The CDR3 has 12 amino acids. CDR3 region: CTCSAMGVEQYF. Partial CDR3 DNA: TGCACCTGCAGTGCAATGGGGGTTGAACAGTAC.

Within the sample, this clone is medium-sized (0.01 to 0.1%). Any gene name here is a mouse gene name. The CDR3 end lies 1 residue beyond the end of the read and is filled in from the germline J gene. The same CDR3 also results from other DNA sequences found in this sample. This chain connects TRBV26 to TRBJ1-3; no firm D call. Germline assignment: CDR1 KGHPV and CDR2 FQNQEV (reference sequence). V lost 6 bases and J 0 bases, leaving 9 bases between the germline ends. The CDR3 contains 14 residues. The covered CDR3 bases are TGTGCCAGCAGCCGTGACAATTCTGGAAATACGCTCTAT. It is translated as CASSRDNSGNTLY. The whole CDR3 protein is CASSRDNSGNTLYF.

In the case of this clone: Mouse germline and gene names are used. The observed sequence ends 1 residue before the CDR3 terminus, with the missing tail filled in from the germline J gene. The chain joins TRBV13-2 to TRBJ2-4; 13 bases fit TRBD2. The V segment lost 3 bases and the J segment 0 bases; nucleotides outside the gene matches: 4. Germline V gene lookup returns CDR1 NNHNN and CDR2 SYGAGS (reference sequence). The CDR3 has 17 amino acids. This chain's CDR3 is CASGADWGGRSQNTLYF. The CDR3 DNA, read in part, is TGTGCCAGCGGTGCGGACTGGGGGGGCCGAAGTCAAAACACCTTGTAC.

This clone was observed a handful of times. Here the gene names and germline are mouse. The read finishes 1 residue shy of the CDR3 end, and the germline J gene is used to complete it. The chain links TRBV26 to TRBJ2-7; D uncertain. Germline V lookup: CDR1 KGHPV, CDR2 FQNQEV (reference sequence). CDR3 size: 12 residues. Trimming left V 1 base short and J 7 bases short, with 8 bases between. The part of the CDR3 DNA that was read is TGTGCCAGCAGTCTGTGGGATGGGGAACAGTAC. Translated, it gives CASSLWDGEQY. The whole CDR3 protein is CASSLWDGEQYF.

This clone was counted a few times. Gene and germline names: mouse. The read gets to within 1 residue of the CDR3 end, and the germline J gene fills in the rest. The chain is built from TRBV16 and TRBJ2-1; tentatively, D is TRBD1 or TRBD2 (6 bases each). The germline V gene has CDR1 SGHSA and CDR2 FRNQAP. The CDR3 is made up of 15 amino acids. Between the trimmed V and J ends, which lost 0 bases and 4 bases, there was a span of 10 bases. The DNA read from the CDR3 is TGTGCAAGCAGCTTAGATCGGGGGCTTTATGCTGAGCAGTTC. Its translation: CASSLDRGLYAEQF. The full CDR3 protein reads CASSLDRGLYAEQFF.

Only a few counts were recorded for this clone. Mouse gene names and germline throughout. The read ends 1 residue early relative to the CDR3; the germline J gene fills the gap. The J gene is TRBJ2-7, the V gene TRBV3, with D uncertain. CDR3 length: 12 amino acids. Germline V gene sequence: CDR1 SNHLY, CDR2 FYNGKV (reference sequence). The V gene lost 4 bases and the J gene lost 4 bases, with 8 bases spanning the gap. The CDR3 protein is CASSSQPYEQYF. The CDR3 DNA, read in part, is TGTGCCAGCAGCTCCCAACCTTATGAACAGTAC.

By sample share, this clone is medium-sized. The germline and genes are mouse ones. The CDR3 end lies 1 residue beyond the end of the read and is filled in from the germline J gene. The rearrangement links TRBV26 to TRBJ2-1; TRBD1 aligns across 8 bases. The V gene's germline CDR1 is KGHPV and CDR2 FQNQEV (reference sequence). Trimming at V came to 2 bases and at J to 5 bases, leaving 2 bases not matched to a gene. The CDR3 length is 14 residues. The CDR3: CASSLGQGNAEQFF. The CDR3 bases that were read are TGTGCCAGCAGTCTGGGACAGGGAAATGCTGAGCAGTTC.

In its sample, this clone ranks as medium-sized (0.01 to 0.1%). The genes are named according to mouse. With the read ending 1 residue before the CDR3 end, the germline J gene is used to fill in that end. The rearrangement joins TRBV26 to TRBJ1-1; 12 nucleotides agree with TRBD1. This CDR3 is built from 15 residues. Germline values: CDR1 KGHPV, CDR2 FQNQEV (reference sequence). Trimming removed 4 bases from V and 5 bases from J; junction bases left unmatched: 5. The CDR3 DNA, read in part, is TGTGCCAGCAGTCCCGGGACAGGGGGCTGGACAGAAGTCTTC. It encodes CASSPGTGGWTEVF. The entire CDR3 reads CASSPGTGGWTEVFF.

A word on this clone: Gene names and germline match the mouse. Read data end 1 residue before the CDR3 end; the end is taken from the germline J gene. The chain links TRBV3 to TRBJ2-3, with D possibly TRBD1 on 5 matching bases. This CDR3 contains 14 residues. V was shortened by 3 bases and J by 0 bases, with 7 bases between the two germline ends. Germline CDR1 reads SNHLY; CDR2 reads FYNGKV (reference sequence). The part of the CDR3 DNA that was read is TGTGCCAGCAGCTTTCAGGGTAGTGCAGAAACGCTGTAT. Its protein is CASSFQGSAETLY. The whole CDR3 protein reads CASSFQGSAETLYF. Full variable domain (rest looked up from reference TRBV3 and TRBJ2-3): GPKVLQIPSHQIIDMGQMVTLNCDPVSNHLYFYWYKQILGQQMEFLVNFYNGKVMEKSKLFKDQFSVERPDGSYFTLKIQPTALEDSAVYFCASSFQGSAETLYFGSGTRLTVL.

Comment on this clone: Mouse germline and gene names are used. The missing CDR3 end, 1 residue past where the read stops, is filled in from the germline J gene. This chain uses TRBV26 with TRBJ2-5, with 9 bases lining up with TRBD1. The germline V gene encodes CDR1 KGHPV and CDR2 FQNQEV (reference sequence). CDR3 length: 13 residues. The junction had 0 bases not matched to a gene; V was cut back by 4 bases and J by 4 bases. The CDR3 sequence is CASSRDREDTQYF. CDR3 DNA (partial): TGTGCCAGCAGTCGGGACAGGGAAGACACCCAGTAC.

Concerning this clone: Mouse germline and gene names are used. The read halts 1 residue ahead of the CDR3 end, with the missing end drawn from the germline J gene. The V gene is TRBV12-2, the J gene TRBJ2-4, with TRBD2 identical over 8 bases. The length of the CDR3 is 16 residues. Looked up from germline, CDR1 is SGHLS and CDR2 is HYDKME. Trimming took 0 bases from V and 0 from J; bases not matched to a gene: 4. The CDR3 DNA, read in part, is TGTGCCAGCTCTCTCGAGTGGGGGGGTAGTCAAAACACCTTGTAC. Amino acids: CASSLEWGGSQNTLY. The full CDR3 protein reads CASSLEWGGSQNTLYF.

This clone was observed a few times. Germline and genes: mouse. The sequenced part of the CDR3 DNA is TGCTCCAGCGCCGGGACTGGGGGAGGGGGTCAAAACACCTTGTAC. Residues: CSSAGTGGGGQNTLY. The entire CDR3 protein reads CSSAGTGGGGQNTLYF. The chain uses TRBV23 and TRBJ2-4; TRBD2 was called by the table and not checked on the DNA. Read data end 1 residue before the CDR3 end; the end is taken from the germline J gene. The CDR3 totals 16 residues. The germline V gene has CDR1 KGHTA and CDR2 FQNQQP. The entire variable domain, with the rest obtained from reference TRBV23 and TRBJ2-4, is as follows: DAAVTQKPRYLIKMKGQEAEMKCIPEKGHTAVFWYQQKQSKELKFLIYFQNQQPLDQIDMVKERFSAVCPSSSLCSLGIRTCEAEDSALYLCSSAGTGGGGQNTLYFGAGTRLSVL.

This clone was observed a few times. Gene names follow the mouse nomenclature. CDR3 DNA (partial): TGTGCCAGCGGTGTAAGGGACAAATATGAACAGTAC. Its translation is CASGVRDKYEQY. The full CDR3 protein is CASGVRDKYEQYF. The gene calls are TRBV13-2 and TRBJ2-7; weak D call: TRBD1 (6 bases). The CDR3 goes on 1 residue after the read ends, and that part is filled in from the germline J gene. V gave up 3 bases and J gave up 4 bases, with 11 bases separating them. Germline V gene lookup returns CDR1 NNHNN and CDR2 SYGAGS (reference sequence). This CDR3 has 13 amino acids.

A remark on this clone: Gene names denote mouse genes. Read coverage stops 1 residue before the CDR3 terminus; the germline J gene supplies the remainder. The chain recombines TRBV15 with TRBJ2-3; 9 nucleotides line up with TRBD1. The CDR3 extends over 15 amino acids. J lost 1 base, V lost 6 bases, and 5 bases had no gene match. From germline, CDR1 is SGHND and CDR2 FRSKSL. Partial CDR3 DNA: TGTGCCAGCAGCCCGGGACAGGGTGGTGCAGAAACGCTGTAT. Translated: CASSPGQGGAETLY. The CDR3 as a whole reads CASSPGQGGAETLYF.

This clone turned up a few times. The germline and genes are mouse ones. The read terminates 1 residue ahead of where the CDR3 ends, so the germline J gene completes it. The rearrangement joins TRBV16 to TRBJ2-2; the match to TRBD2 covers 8 bases. V shed 5 bases and J 1 base; nucleotides not matched to a gene: 3. Looked up from germline, CDR1 is SGHSA and CDR2 is FRNQAP. This CDR3 region has 15 residues. CDR3 DNA (partial): TGTGCAAGCAGCCTTGGGGGGGGAAACACCGGGCAGCTCTAC. It encodes CASSLGGGNTGQLY. The whole CDR3 sequence is CASSLGGGNTGQLYF. The full variable domain, with the rest looked up from reference TRBV16 and TRBJ2-2, is NAGVIQTPRHKVTGKGQEATLWCEPISGHSAVFWYRQTIVQGLEFLTYFRNQAPIDDSGMPKERFSAQMPNQSHSTLKIQSTQPQDSAVYLCASSLGGGNTGQLYFGEGSKLTVL.

As concerns this clone: The gene names here belong to mouse. The observed sequence ends 1 residue before the CDR3 terminus, with the missing tail filled in from the germline J gene. The chain combines TRBV13-1 with TRBJ1-5, with a possible D match to TRBD1 (6 bases). The CDR3 contains 13 residues. V gave up 3 bases and J gave up 4 bases, with 8 bases separating them. Germline assignment: CDR1 NSHNY and CDR2 SYGAGN. CDR3 in amino acids: CASSVGQNQAPLF. The CDR3 bases that were read are TGTGCCAGCAGTGTTGGACAGAACCAGGCTCCGCTT.

As for this clone: Here the gene names and germline are mouse. Read sequence stops 1 residue before the CDR3 end, and the germline J gene provides the missing end. The gene calls are TRBV15 and TRBJ2-5, with 7 positions matching TRBD2. CDR3 length: 14 residues. Trimming at V came to 1 base and at J to 2 bases, leaving 0 bases not matched to a gene. Looked up from germline, CDR1 is SGHND and CDR2 is FRSKSL. The sequenced part of the CDR3 DNA is TGTGCCAGCAGTTTAGGGGGGGGCCAAGACACCCAGTAC. Amino acids: CASSLGGGQDTQY. The full CDR3 reads CASSLGGGQDTQYF.